The following is a T cell receptor beta chain sequence with its context. The record originates from a study of shared clonotypes between healthy human individuals. The table came from immunoSEQ multiplex PCR; TCRdb's copy has only in-frame clones and leaves some out. The sample holds over a million clones, 70% to 80% seen once. Input material: memory CD4+ T cells from PBMCs. Described subset: CD45RA-negative fraction. The origin of this receptor is a man younger than 35 in good health. Some clones in this sample may be carry-over from other donors' samples.

The CDR3 DNA sequence: TGCGCCAGCAGACAGGGTTTCGGGTACCAAGAGACCCAGTACTTC. Translated, it gives CASRQGFGYQETQYF. The chain has TRBV5-1 and TRBJ2-5, with D tentatively TRBD1 (6 bases). The CDR3 runs to 15 residues. V dropped 5 bases and J dropped 0 bases, with 14 bases sitting between them. The germline V gene encodes CDR1 SGHRS and CDR2 YFSETQ. Filled out from reference TRBV5-1 and TRBJ2-5, the complete variable domain reads KAGVTQTPRYLIKTRGQQVTLSCSPISGHRSVSWYQQTPGQGLQFLFEYFSETQRNKGNFPGRFSGRQFSNSRSEMNVSTLELGDSALYLCASRQGFGYQETQYFGPGTRLLVL.